This T cell receptor beta chain came from a study of OX40 agonist ivuxolimab in advanced cancers. At the level of the whole study: The costimulatory receptor OX40 (CD134) was targeted by ivuxolimab, a fully human IgG2 agonistic monoclonal antibody. The paper reports the monotherapy dose-escalation portion (N ≈ 50 patients) of the phase I ivuxolimab trial. Intravenous ivuxolimab was administered to patients every 2 weeks at six dose levels: 0.01, 0.1, 0.3, 1.5, 3 and 10 mg/kg. Peripheral TCRbeta sequencing aimed to test whether ivuxolimab altered TCR sequence diversity and caused clonal T-cell expansion. Of the roughly 53 patients in dose escalation, around 20 had hepatocellular carcinoma, approximately 15 had melanoma, 9 had renal cell carcinoma and 9 had head and neck cancer. In the dose-escalation cohort, approximately 80% of patients were male, and the mean age was approximately 60 years with a range of roughly 20 to 85. Patients were allowed to have had prior anti-PD-1, anti-PD-L1 or anti-CTLA-4 therapy, and around two fifths of the dose-escalation patients had been treated with checkpoint inhibitors. Partial responses occurred in three dose-escalation patients: two with cutaneous melanoma and one with hepatocellular carcinoma. General findings and caveats noted by the study authors: On average, CD8+ T cells showed more expanded clones than CD4+ T cells after ivuxolimab. Partial responders in the 0.1-3.0 mg/kg groups had among the lowest normalized peripheral clonal expansion, especially among CD8+ T cells. Low levels of normalized T-cell clonal expansion were also seen in some patients who did not respond. Which antigens the clonally expanded peripheral T cells were specific for was not determined. Clonal expansion of both CD4+ and CD8+ blood T cells was observed from baseline to week 6 at doses 0.1 to 3.0 mg/kg.

Patients with autoimmune disease history or receiving systemic immunosuppression were excluded from the trial. In every dose cohort, peripheral blood was drawn for TCR sequencing at baseline, cycle 4 day 1, and cycle 7 day 1. Samples came from an open-label, multicenter, first-in-human phase I dose-escalation trial of ivuxolimab. The trial enrolled adults with locally advanced or metastatic head and neck squamous cell, hepatocellular, melanoma or renal cell carcinoma. Before TCR sequencing, CD4+ T cells and CD8+ T cells from peripheral blood were sorted into separate populations. Genomic DNA was isolated from the sorted cells so that the TCRbeta CDR3 region could be sequenced. The immunoSEQ Assay was used for sequencing of TCRbeta CDR3 regions. TCRdb holds this immuneACCESS table with in-frame rearrangements only. Some clones are missing; in checked studies, unresolved V genes explain under half, and the rest has no known cause. This sample has some 57,000 clones in its table, and about 90% of those were observed once. The top ten clonotypes cover 5.4% of the sample.

Comment on this clone: Which antigen it targets is not known. Nothing much larger sits one base from this clone, and base qualities are not available.

According to the germline V gene (reference sequence), CDR1 reads MNHEY and CDR2 reads SMNVEV. From V the trimming removes 5 bases and from J it removes 1 base, while the gene matches leave 20 bases of the junction unaccounted for. Taken from cysteine to phenylalanine, the CDR3 has 21 residues. The kept DNA is CDR3 alone, 63 bases in frame from the first base. Source: CD4+ or CD8+ T cells sorted from blood, taken in a trial of the OX40 agonist ivuxolimab. The receptor chain draws on TRBV27 and TRBJ2-7, with TRBD2 matching 13 junction bases. The TCR sequence derives from an adult with an advanced solid tumor such as melanoma, head and neck, liver or kidney cancer. CDR3 reads: CASSKWSGGGLAGVWSYEQYF. The nucleotides read TGTGCCAGCAGTAAGTGGTCGGGCGGAGGACTAGCGGGAGTGTGGTCCTACGAGCAGTACTTC.